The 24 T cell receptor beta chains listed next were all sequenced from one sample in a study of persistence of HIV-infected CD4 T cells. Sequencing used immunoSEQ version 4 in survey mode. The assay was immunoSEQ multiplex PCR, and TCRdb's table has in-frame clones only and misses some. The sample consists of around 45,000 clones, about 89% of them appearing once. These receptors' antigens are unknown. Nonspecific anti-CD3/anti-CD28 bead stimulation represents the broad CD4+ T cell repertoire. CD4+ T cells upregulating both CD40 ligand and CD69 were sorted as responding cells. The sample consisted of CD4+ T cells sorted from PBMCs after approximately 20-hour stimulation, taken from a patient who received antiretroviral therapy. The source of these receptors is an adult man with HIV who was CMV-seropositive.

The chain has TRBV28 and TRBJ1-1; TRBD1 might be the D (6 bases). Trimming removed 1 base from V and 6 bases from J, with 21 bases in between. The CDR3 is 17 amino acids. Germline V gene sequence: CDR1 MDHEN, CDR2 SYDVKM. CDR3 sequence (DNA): TGTGCCAGCAGTTTATCCCTCGGGGGGAGGAAGGGGGCTGAAGCTTTCTTT. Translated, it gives CASSLSLGGRKGAEAFF.

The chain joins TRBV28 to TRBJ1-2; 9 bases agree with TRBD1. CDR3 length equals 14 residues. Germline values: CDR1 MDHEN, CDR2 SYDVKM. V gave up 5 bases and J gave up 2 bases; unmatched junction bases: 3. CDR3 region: CASSITGGNYGYTF. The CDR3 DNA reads TGTGCCAGCAGTATCACAGGGGGCAACTATGGCTACACCTTC.

The CDR3, as DNA: TGTGCCAGTAGTATGATGCAGGGCGGCACAGATACGCAGTATTTT. Its protein product is CASSMMQGGTDTQYF. The V and J genes are TRBV19 and TRBJ2-3; tentative D call: TRBD1 (5 bases). The CDR3 length is 15 residues. Germline lookup yields CDR1 LNHDA and CDR2 SQIVND (reference sequence). V lost 3 bases to trimming and J lost 1 base, with 11 bases between them.

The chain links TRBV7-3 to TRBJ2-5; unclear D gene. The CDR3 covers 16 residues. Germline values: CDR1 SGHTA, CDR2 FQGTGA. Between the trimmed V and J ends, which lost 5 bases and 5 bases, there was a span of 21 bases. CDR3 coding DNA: TGTGCCAGCAGCCCCGTAGGTGGAAAAACTGGGGAGACCCAGTACTTC. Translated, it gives CASSPVGGKTGETQYF.

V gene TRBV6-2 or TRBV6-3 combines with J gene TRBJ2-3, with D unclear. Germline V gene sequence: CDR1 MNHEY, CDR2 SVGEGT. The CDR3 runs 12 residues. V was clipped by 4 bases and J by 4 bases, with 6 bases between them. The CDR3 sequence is CASSFTPDTQYF. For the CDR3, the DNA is TGTGCCAGCAGTTTTACTCCAGATACGCAGTATTTT.

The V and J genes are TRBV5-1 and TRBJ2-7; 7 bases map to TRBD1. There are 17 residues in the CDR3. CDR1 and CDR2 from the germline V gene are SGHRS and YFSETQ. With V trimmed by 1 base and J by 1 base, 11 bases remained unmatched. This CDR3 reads CASSLRSETGWSYEQYF. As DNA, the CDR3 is TGCGCCAGCAGCTTGAGGTCTGAGACAGGGTGGTCCTACGAGCAGTACTTC.

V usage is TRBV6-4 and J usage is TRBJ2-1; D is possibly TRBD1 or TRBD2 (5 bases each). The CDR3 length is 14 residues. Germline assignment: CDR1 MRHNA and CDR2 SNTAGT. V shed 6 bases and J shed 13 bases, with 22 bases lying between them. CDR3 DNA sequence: TGTGCCAGCAGGCCTCACCGGGACGCCCGTCATCAGTTCTTC. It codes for CASRPHRDARHQFF.

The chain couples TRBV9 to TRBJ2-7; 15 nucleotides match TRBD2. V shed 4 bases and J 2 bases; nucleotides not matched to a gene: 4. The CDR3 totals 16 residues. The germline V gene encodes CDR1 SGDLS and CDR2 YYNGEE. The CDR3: CASSRGTSGGTYEQYF. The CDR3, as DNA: TGTGCCAGCAGCCGGGGGACTAGCGGGGGGACCTACGAGCAGTACTTC.

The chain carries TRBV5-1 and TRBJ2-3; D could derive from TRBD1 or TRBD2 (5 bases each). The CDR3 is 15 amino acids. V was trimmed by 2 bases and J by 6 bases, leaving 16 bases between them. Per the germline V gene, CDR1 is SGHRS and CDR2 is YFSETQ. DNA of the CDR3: TGCGCCAGCAGCTTACGGGACGGAGGCTTGGATACGCAGTATTTT. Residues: CASSLRDGGLDTQYF.

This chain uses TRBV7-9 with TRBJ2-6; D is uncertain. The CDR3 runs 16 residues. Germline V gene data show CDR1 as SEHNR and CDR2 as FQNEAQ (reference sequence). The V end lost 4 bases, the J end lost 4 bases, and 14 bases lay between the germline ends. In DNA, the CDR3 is TGTGCCAGCAGCTCTTTTAGGCGGAGCGGGGCCAACGTCCTGACTTTC. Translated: CASSSFRRSGANVLTF.

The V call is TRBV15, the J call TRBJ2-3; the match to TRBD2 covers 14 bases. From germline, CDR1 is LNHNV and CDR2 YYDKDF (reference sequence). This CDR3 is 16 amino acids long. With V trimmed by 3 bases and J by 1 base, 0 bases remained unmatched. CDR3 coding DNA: TGTGCCACCAGCAGGACTAGCGGGGGGGGCACAGATACGCAGTATTTT. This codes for CATSRTSGGGTDTQYF.

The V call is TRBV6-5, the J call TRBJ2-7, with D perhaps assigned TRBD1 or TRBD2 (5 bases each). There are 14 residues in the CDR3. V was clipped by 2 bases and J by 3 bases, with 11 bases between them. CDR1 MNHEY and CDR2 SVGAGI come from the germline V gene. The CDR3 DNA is TGTGCCAGCAGTTACCGGAGGCAGGGCTACGAGCAGTACTTC. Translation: CASSYRRQGYEQYF.

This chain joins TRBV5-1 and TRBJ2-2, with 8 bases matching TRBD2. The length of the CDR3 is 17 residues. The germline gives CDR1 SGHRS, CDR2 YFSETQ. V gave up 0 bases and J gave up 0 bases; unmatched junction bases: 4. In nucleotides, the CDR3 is TGCGCCAGCAGCTTGGAGGCGGGGGGCCCGAACACCGGGGAGCTGTTTTTT. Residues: CASSLEAGGPNTGELFF.

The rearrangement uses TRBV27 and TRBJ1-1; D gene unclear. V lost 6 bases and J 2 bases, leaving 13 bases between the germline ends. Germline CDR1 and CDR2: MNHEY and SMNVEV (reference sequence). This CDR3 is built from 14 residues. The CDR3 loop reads CASRVGQFNTEAFF. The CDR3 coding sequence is TGTGCCAGCAGAGTAGGGCAGTTTAACACTGAAGCTTTCTTT.

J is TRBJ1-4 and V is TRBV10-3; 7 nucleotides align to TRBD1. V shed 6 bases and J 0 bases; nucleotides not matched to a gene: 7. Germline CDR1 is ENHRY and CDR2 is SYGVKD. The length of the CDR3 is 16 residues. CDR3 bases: TGTGCCATCAGCTCACCGGGGACAGCAACTAATGAAAAACTGTTTTTT. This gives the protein CAISSPGTATNEKLFF.

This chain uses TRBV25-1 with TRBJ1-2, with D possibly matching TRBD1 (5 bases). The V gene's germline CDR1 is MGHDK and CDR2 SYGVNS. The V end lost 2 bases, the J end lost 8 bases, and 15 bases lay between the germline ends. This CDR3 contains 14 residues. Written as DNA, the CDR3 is TGTGCCAGCAGTGAAGGGGCGTCCGCCGGAGGCTACACCTTC. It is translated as CASSEGASAGGYTF.

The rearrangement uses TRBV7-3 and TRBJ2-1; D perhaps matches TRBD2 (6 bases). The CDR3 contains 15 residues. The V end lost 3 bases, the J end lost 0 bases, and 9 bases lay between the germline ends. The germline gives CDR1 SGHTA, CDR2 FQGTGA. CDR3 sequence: CASSFGRDSYNEQFF. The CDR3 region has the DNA TGTGCCAGCAGCTTCGGGCGGGACTCCTACAATGAGCAGTTCTTC.

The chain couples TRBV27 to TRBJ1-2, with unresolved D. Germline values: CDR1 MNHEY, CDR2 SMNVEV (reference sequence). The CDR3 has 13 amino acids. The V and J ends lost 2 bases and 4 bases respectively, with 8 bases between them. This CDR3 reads CASSLHGGYGYTF. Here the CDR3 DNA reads TGTGCCAGCAGTTTACACGGCGGCTATGGCTACACCTTC.

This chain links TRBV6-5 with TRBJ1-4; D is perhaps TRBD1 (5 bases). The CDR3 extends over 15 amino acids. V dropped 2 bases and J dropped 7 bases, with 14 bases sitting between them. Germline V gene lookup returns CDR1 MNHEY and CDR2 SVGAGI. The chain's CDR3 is CASSYADGGSEKLFF. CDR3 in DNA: TGTGCCAGCAGTTACGCCGACGGGGGGAGTGAAAAACTGTTTTTT.

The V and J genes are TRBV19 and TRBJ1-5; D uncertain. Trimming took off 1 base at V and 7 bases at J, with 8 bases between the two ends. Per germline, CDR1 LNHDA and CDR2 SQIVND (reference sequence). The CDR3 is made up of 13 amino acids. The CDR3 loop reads CASSIAREQPQHF. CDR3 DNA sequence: TGTGCCAGTAGTATAGCCCGGGAGCAGCCCCAGCATTTT.

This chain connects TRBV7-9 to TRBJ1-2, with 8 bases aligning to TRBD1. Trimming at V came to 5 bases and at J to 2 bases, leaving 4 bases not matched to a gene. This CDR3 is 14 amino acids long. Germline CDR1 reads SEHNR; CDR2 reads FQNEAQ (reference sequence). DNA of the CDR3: TGTGCCAGCAGCCCCTCAGGGGGCAACTATGGCTACACCTTC. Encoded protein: CASSPSGGNYGYTF.

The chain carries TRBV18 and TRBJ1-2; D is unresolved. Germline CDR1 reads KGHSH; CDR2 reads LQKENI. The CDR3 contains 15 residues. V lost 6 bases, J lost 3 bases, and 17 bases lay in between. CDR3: CASSQRVEMDYGYTF. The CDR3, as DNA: TGTGCCAGCTCGCAGAGGGTCGAAATGGACTATGGCTACACCTTC.

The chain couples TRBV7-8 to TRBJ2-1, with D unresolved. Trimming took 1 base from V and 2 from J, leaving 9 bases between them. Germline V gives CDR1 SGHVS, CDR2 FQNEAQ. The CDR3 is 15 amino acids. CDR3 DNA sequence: TGTGCCAGCAGCTTAGACGGGTACACCTACAATGAGCAGTTCTTC. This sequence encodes CASSLDGYTYNEQFF.

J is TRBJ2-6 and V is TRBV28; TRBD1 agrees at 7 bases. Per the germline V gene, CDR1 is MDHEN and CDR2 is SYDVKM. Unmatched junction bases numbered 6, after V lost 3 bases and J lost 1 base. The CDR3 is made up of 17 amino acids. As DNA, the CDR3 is TGTGCCAGCAGTTTTCCAGGGGGATTTTCTGGGGCCAACGTCCTGACTTTC. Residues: CASSFPGGFSGANVLTF.